This TCR beta chain was captured by sequencing in a study of T-cell reconstitution after alpha-beta-depleted transplantation in children. In its sample, this clonotype was seen many times. Its cognate antigen is unknown. The TCRbeta library was prepared with unique molecular identifiers. TCRdb fed the PCR reads into MiXCR, producing one record per CDR3 protein. The sample lists 330,000 or so distinct CDR3 sequences, less than 9.5% seen once, with approximately 9.1% in the top ten. Whole-study results and caveats: Recipient T cells and thymic progenitors that survived gave rise to the high TCRbeta diversity observed at day 60 in some patients. About two months after transplant, alpha-beta T cells reportedly came from several hundred expanded graft clones. Newly made T cells mostly supplied T-cell counts and diversity one year after transplant.

The CDR3 consists of 14 residues. V dropped 1 base and J dropped 3 bases, with 9 bases sitting between them. The germline gives CDR1 LGHDT, CDR2 YNNKEL (reference sequence). This clonotype was obtained from a female patient aged 2-9 years who had a stem cell transplant for Fanconi anemia, so the T cells may come from the graft donor. The sample was peripheral blood, taken 360 days after TCRalphabeta/CD19-depleted stem cell transplant. The chain recombines TRBV3-1 with TRBJ1-2; D gene ambiguous. CDR3 residues: CASSQGWRDYGYTF. The CDR3 DNA reads as TGTGCCAGCAGCCAAGGGTGGCGGGACTATGGCTACACCTTC.